What follows describes a single T cell receptor beta chain. This specimen belongs to a study of beta chain features in type 1 diabetes. The authors reverse transcribed all of the isolated RNA, so sequencing captured expressed TCRB transcripts. Some clones are missing from TCRdb's copy, which holds only in-frame ones; the method was immunoSEQ multiplex PCR. There are roughly 500,000 clones in the sample; over 9.5% occur only once, and 0.046% lies in the top ten. The source material was naive CD4+ T cells from blood. This sequence originates from a woman between 18 and 29 years old in good health.

CDR3 in amino acids: CASRHNWDRNEQYF. Here the CDR3 DNA reads TGTGCCAGCCGGCACAACTGGGACAGGAACGAGCAGTACTTC. The gene calls are TRBV7-9 and TRBJ2-7, with 8 nucleotides matching TRBD1. V trimming: 8 bases; J trimming: 5 bases; junction bases outside the gene matches: 11. This CDR3 contains 14 residues. Germline values: CDR1 SEHNR, CDR2 FQNEAQ (reference sequence). Variable domain in full (rest from reference TRBV7-9 and TRBJ2-7): DTGVSQNPRHKITKRGQNVTFRCDPISEHNRLYWYRQTLGQGPEFLTYFQNEAQLEKSRLLSDRFSAERPKGSFSTLEIQRTEQGDSAMYLCASRHNWDRNEQYFGPGTRLTVT.